A single sample is the source of the 17 T cell receptor beta chains below, sequenced in a study of T cells after yellow fever vaccination. TCRdb recomputed calls from the 5' RACE reads with MiXCR, one row per CDR3 protein. The table shows about 250,000 distinct CDR3 sequences, with roughly 3.7% occurring only once. The sequences come from PBMCs, collected 15 days after the yellow fever booster vaccination. These receptors came from a man aged 18-30 years who received the YFV17D yellow fever vaccine.

In this sample, this clonotype turned up many times. The rearrangement links TRBV7-8 to TRBJ2-5; D not resolved. The germline V gene encodes CDR1 SGHVS and CDR2 FQNEAQ. V lost 0 bases, J lost 0 bases, and 5 bases lay in between. The CDR3 spans 14 residues. CDR3 DNA: TGTGCCAGCAGCTTAGCTTGGCACCAAGAGACCCAGTACTTC. Translating gives CASSLAWHQETQYF.

There are many counts of this clonotype. The genes are TRBV7-9 and TRBJ2-5; tentatively, D is TRBD1 or TRBD2 (6 bases each). Germline assignment: CDR1 SEHNR and CDR2 FQNEAQ (reference sequence). This CDR3 contains 15 residues. Trimming removed 0 bases at V and 4 bases at J, with 12 bases between. The CDR3 DNA sequence: TGTGCCAGCAGCTTAGCGAACGGGGGCCCAGAGACCCAGTACTTC. Encoded protein: CASSLANGGPETQYF.

At least ten counts were recorded for this clonotype. The J gene is TRBJ2-7, the V gene TRBV15; 8 bases are shared with TRBD2. Germline V gene lookup returns CDR1 LNHNV and CDR2 YYDKDF (reference sequence). Unmatched junction bases numbered 14, after V lost 0 bases and J lost 4 bases. The CDR3 covers 18 residues. Here the CDR3 reads CATSRDSPRTSQGYEQYF. CDR3 sequence (DNA): TGTGCCACCAGCAGAGATAGCCCACGGACTAGCCAAGGTTACGAGCAGTACTTC.

In regard to this clonotype: Just one base apart from a much larger clone, this may be a read error. This chain links TRBV6-5 with TRBJ2-2; no clear D. V was cut by 6 bases and J by 0 bases, with 11 bases left in between. Germline loops: CDR1 MNHEY, CDR2 SVGAGI. The length of the CDR3 is 15 residues. The CDR3 protein is CASRASSANTGELFF. In nucleotides, the CDR3 is TGTGCCAGCAGAGCCTCGTCCGCGAACACCGGGGAGCTGTTTTTT.

This clonotype was found many times. The chain joins TRBV4-1 to TRBJ1-1; D call uncertain. The CDR3 loop spans 16 amino acids. Trimming pared 0 bases from V and 4 bases from J, leaving 15 bases between. In germline, CDR1 is MGHRA, CDR2 YSYEKL. Here the CDR3 DNA reads TGCGCCAGCAGCCAAGAGGGCCGGGGTGGGAGCACTGAAGCTTTCTTT. Translation gives CASSQEGRGGSTEAFF.

This clonotype was recorded many times. V and J are TRBV7-2 and TRBJ1-1; the D gene is possibly TRBD1 (5 bases). The CDR3 has 14 residues. Germline V gene sequence: CDR1 SGHTA, CDR2 FQGNSA. Deletions cut 1 base from V and 5 bases from J, with 11 bases between. The CDR3 nucleotides read TGTGCCAGCAGCTTAGGCACAGGTTGGACTGAAGCTTTCTTT. As protein: CASSLGTGWTEAFF.

This clonotype occurred many times. The J gene is TRBJ2-3, the V gene TRBV14, with D possibly being TRBD1 or TRBD2 (5 bases each). The CDR3 sequence is 15 residues long. Germline V lookup: CDR1 SGHDN, CDR2 FVKESK. Trimming took off 4 bases at V and 5 bases at J, with 16 bases between the two ends. The CDR3 nucleotides are TGTGCCAGCAGCCCAGGGAGAGTTCGTGGAGATACGCAGTATTTT. Its translation: CASSPGRVRGDTQYF.

This clonotype showed up many times. The chain carries TRBV30 and TRBJ1-1; the D is unclear. This CDR3 spans 13 amino acids. Germline CDR1 GTSNPN, CDR2 SVGIG (reference sequence). V was clipped by 2 bases and J by 1 base, with 8 bases between them. The CDR3 region is CAWSPDGNTEAFF. CDR3 coding DNA: TGTGCCTGGAGTCCCGACGGGAACACTGAAGCTTTCTTT.

This clonotype has a count of ten or more. The chain combines TRBV5-6 with TRBJ1-5; no clear D. The CDR3 has 15 amino acids. CDR1 and CDR2 (germline): SGHDT, YYEEEE. With 2 bases removed from V and 3 bases from J, the gap between germline ends came to 12 bases. CDR3 protein: CASSFRGRANQPQHF. The DNA of the CDR3 is TGTGCCAGCAGCTTCAGAGGTCGTGCCAATCAGCCCCAGCATTTT.

The gene calls are TRBV7-9 and TRBJ1-5, with D possibly TRBD1 on 5 matching bases. Germline loops: CDR1 SEHNR, CDR2 FQNEAQ (reference sequence). The germline V and J ends were trimmed by 6 bases and 2 bases, with 14 bases remaining between them. CDR3 length: 15 amino acids. Written as DNA, the CDR3 is TGTGCCAGCAGTACCGGGGGGGGGGGCAATCAGCCCCAGCATTTT. This gives the protein CASSTGGGGNQPQHF.

There are many counts of this clonotype. V is TRBV28 and J is TRBJ1-4; 9 nucleotides match TRBD1. The CDR3 contains 11 residues. Germline loops: CDR1 MDHEN, CDR2 SYDVKM. Here the CDR3 DNA reads TGTGCTACAGGGGGCGAAGGAAAACTGTTTTTT. Translating it yields CATGGEGKLFF.

This clonotype has a count of ten or more. The V call is TRBV6-1, the J call TRBJ2-2; D is perhaps TRBD2 (6 bases). The germline gives CDR1 MNHNS, CDR2 SASEGT. The V end lost 10 bases, the J end lost 4 bases, and 19 bases lay between the germline ends. The CDR3 has 15 amino acids. CDR3 nucleotide sequence: TGTGCCACCCGAAGAGGGCCCGGGGGCACCGGGGAGCTGTTTTTT. Residues: CATRRGPGGTGELFF.

This clonotype was picked up many times. The chain employs TRBV6-5 and TRBJ1-6, with no clear D. V lost 6 bases, J lost 10 bases, and 16 bases lay in between. CDR3 size: 14 residues. The germline V gene encodes CDR1 MNHEY and CDR2 SVGAGI. The CDR3 coding sequence is TGTGCCAGCAGGTCCACTTCTTCCGCCTCACCCCTCCACTTT. Protein: CASRSTSSASPLHF.

This clonotype has at least ten counts. The chain uses TRBV29-1 and TRBJ1-1; D unclear. Trimming left V 4 bases short and J 0 bases short, with 9 bases between. Per the germline V gene, CDR1 is SQVTM and CDR2 is ANQGSEA. The CDR3 spans 13 residues. This CDR3 reads CSVGVGVNTEAFF. In nucleotides, the CDR3 is TGCAGCGTTGGGGTTGGGGTGAACACTGAAGCTTTCTTT.

This clonotype was observed many times. The rearrangement links TRBV9 to TRBJ2-2; D not resolved. The germline CDR1 and CDR2 sequences are SGDLS and YYNGEE. The CDR3 is 13 residues long. With 4 bases removed from V and 4 bases from J, the gap between germline ends came to 8 bases. CDR3 amino acids: CASSPRITGELFF. Here the CDR3 DNA reads TGTGCCAGCAGCCCTCGCATCACCGGGGAGCTGTTTTTT.

This clonotype was observed many times. The genes are TRBV2 and TRBJ1-3, with D possibly matching TRBD1 (5 bases). The V gene's germline CDR1 is SNHLY and CDR2 FYNNEI. V lost 1 base to trimming and J lost 2 bases, with 6 bases between them. The CDR3 loop spans 14 amino acids. This chain's CDR3 is CASSEGGTGNTIYF. The CDR3 DNA reads TGTGCCAGCAGTGAAGGGGGGACTGGAAACACCATATATTTT.

This clonotype was recorded many times. The CDR3, as DNA: TGTGCCAGCAGCTCCGGACGCTACAATGAGCAGTTCTTC. It translates to CASSSGRYNEQFF. The chain links TRBV11-3 to TRBJ2-1; D remains unclear. The CDR3 is made up of 13 amino acids. The V gene's germline CDR1 is SGHNT and CDR2 YENEEA. V shed 4 bases and J shed 3 bases, with 7 bases lying between them. The full variable domain, in which reference TRBV11-3 and TRBJ2-1 provide the parts outside the CDR3, is EAGVVQSPRYKIIEKKQPVAFWCNPISGHNTLYWYLQNLGQGPELLIRYENEEAVDDSQLPKDRFSAERLKGVDSTLKIQPAELGDSAVYLCASSSGRYNEQFFGPGTRLTVL.